Presented here are 31 T cell receptor beta chains from one specimen sequenced in a study of T-cell memory formation after mild COVID-19. TCRdb called the 5' RACE reads again in MiXCR, with one record for every CDR3 protein. The sample records 250,000 to 300,000 distinct CDR3 sequences, about 17% being singletons. The sequenced sample consisted of PBMCs or a T cell subset sorted from them (not recorded which). The receptors here all came from a man younger than 35 who had mild COVID-19 (a few samples of this study predate the infection). Cell type and time point are not known.

The rearrangement links TRBV7-9 to TRBJ2-7; possibly TRBD1 for D (5 bases). The CDR3 is made up of 16 amino acids. Germline lookup yields CDR1 SEHNR and CDR2 FQNEAQ (reference sequence). The V gene lost 4 bases and the J gene lost 0 bases, with 16 bases spanning the gap. CDR3 region: CASSSMKGHPSYEQYV. CDR3 nucleotides: TGTGCCAGCAGCTCCATGAAGGGGCACCCCTCCTACGAGCAGTACGTC.

This clonotype was detected ten times or more. CDR3 DNA: TGCGCCAGCGTCGCCGGGACAGCGAACACCGGGGAGCTGTTTTTT. It encodes CASVAGTANTGELFF. V and J are TRBV5-1 and TRBJ2-2; 7 bases align to TRBD1. The CDR3 sequence is 15 residues long. J was trimmed by 0 bases and V by 7 bases; bases with no gene match: 6. Germline V gene sequence: CDR1 SGHRS, CDR2 YFSETQ.

The rearrangement joins TRBV28 to TRBJ1-2; 8 positions match TRBD1. Germline trimming cut 2 bases from V and 7 bases from J; bases unmatched to any gene: 3. The CDR3 is made up of 13 amino acids. Germline lookup yields CDR1 MDHEN and CDR2 SYDVKM. This CDR3 is CASSLQGAAGYTF. As DNA, the CDR3 is TGTGCCAGCAGTTTACAGGGGGCGGCTGGCTACACCTTC.

V gene TRBV7-3 combines with J gene TRBJ2-3, with D perhaps matching TRBD2 (5 bases). Germline CDR1 SGHTA, CDR2 FQGTGA. The CDR3 runs to 14 residues. With 1 base removed from V and 6 bases from J, the gap between germline ends came to 11 bases. The CDR3: CASSLRGSEDTQYF. CDR3 DNA: TGTGCCAGCAGCTTAAGAGGGTCGGAGGATACGCAGTATTTT.

This clonotype was seen a few times. This chain joins TRBV6-5 and TRBJ1-4; perhaps TRBD1 as D (5 bases). Germline loops: CDR1 MNHEY, CDR2 SVGAGI. The CDR3 runs to 16 residues. With 0 bases removed from V and 6 bases from J, the gap between germline ends came to 14 bases. The CDR3 loop is CASSYSGGGDHEKLFF. The CDR3 DNA reads TGTGCCAGCAGTTACTCGGGCGGAGGGGATCATGAAAAACTGTTTTTT.

This clonotype was recorded a few times. The chain links TRBV29-1 to TRBJ1-1; 7 bases fit TRBD1. CDR1 and CDR2 (germline): SQVTM, ANQGSEA. V dropped 7 bases and J dropped 3; count of bases not matched to a gene: 5. This CDR3 has 12 residues. DNA for the CDR3: TGCAGCGCCCACAGGGGATACACTGAAGCTTTCTTT. Protein: CSAHRGYTEAFF.

J is TRBJ2-2 and V is TRBV6-2 or TRBV6-3; D is undetermined. The ends were cut back, 3 bases at V and 2 bases at J, with 7 bases in the middle. The CDR3 contains 14 residues. Germline V gene sequence: CDR1 MNHEY, CDR2 SVGEGT. The CDR3 bases are TGTGCCAGCAGTTATTACCCAAACACCGGGGAGCTGTTTTTT. Protein sequence: CASSYYPNTGELFF.

CDR3 coding DNA: TGCAGCGTTGTTACAGGCCAAGAGACCCAGTACTTC. This encodes CSVVTGQETQYF. The V gene is TRBV29-1, the J gene TRBJ2-5, with a tentative D call TRBD1 (5 bases). Trimming removed 4 bases at V and 1 base at J, with 7 bases between. Germline loops: CDR1 SQVTM, CDR2 ANQGSEA. CDR3 length: 12 residues.

The chain has TRBV7-2 and TRBJ1-2; D remains ambiguous. The CDR3 is made up of 14 amino acids. V gave up 3 bases and J gave up 4 bases, with 12 bases separating them. In germline, CDR1 is SGHTA, CDR2 FQGNSA. CDR3 coding DNA: TGTGCCAGCAGCTTGGTGGGCAGGATCTATGGCTACACCTTC. Translation gives CASSLVGRIYGYTF.

This chain joins TRBV7-7 and TRBJ2-7; tentative D call: TRBD1 (6 bases). V was pared by 5 bases and J by 7 bases, with 15 bases between. CDR3 length equals 13 residues. Germline assignment: CDR1 SSHAT and CDR2 FNYEAQ (reference sequence). CDR3 DNA: TGTGCCAGCAGCCCGACAGGATTAGGGGAGCAGTACTTC. Its protein product is CASSPTGLGEQYF.

The V call is TRBV5-6, the J call TRBJ1-2; a weak D match, TRBD1 (5 bases). Germline V gives CDR1 SGHDT, CDR2 YYEEEE. Trimming cost V 2 bases and J 8 bases, with 13 bases left between them. CDR3 length: 13 amino acids. The CDR3 DNA follows: TGTGCCAGCAGCTTTTGGGGGAGGAACGGCTACACCTTC. Translated: CASSFWGRNGYTF.

The chain carries TRBV28 and TRBJ2-2, with 9 bases that match TRBD1. With V trimmed by 6 bases and J by 5 bases, 10 bases remained unmatched. Germline assignment: CDR1 MDHEN and CDR2 SYDVKM. This CDR3 spans 16 amino acids. CDR3 region: CASSLDGTGRTGELFF. CDR3 nucleotide sequence: TGTGCCAGCAGCCTGGACGGGACAGGGAGGACCGGGGAGCTGTTTTTT.

The sample holds a few counts of this clonotype. The genes are TRBV21-1 and TRBJ2-5; the DNA was not compared with TRBD2, the D call given in the table. TRBV21-1 is flagged as a pseudogene. This CDR3 region has 19 residues. CDR3 protein: CASSKDSPLGIPSRETQYF. The CDR3 DNA is TGTGCCAGCAGCAAAGATTCCCCACTAGGGATACCTAGCAGGGAGACCCAGTACTTC.

The rearrangement uses TRBV7-2 and TRBJ2-1; 8 bases match TRBD1. In germline, CDR1 is SGHTA, CDR2 FQGNSA. The CDR3 is 13 amino acids. Trimming removed 8 bases from V and 8 bases from J; junction bases left unmatched: 8. The CDR3 DNA reads TGTGCCAGCGAAGGTCACAGGGGGTATGAGCAGTTCTTC. Protein sequence: CASEGHRGYEQFF.

V gene TRBV11-2 combines with J gene TRBJ2-2; D may match TRBD1 or TRBD2 (6 bases each). The CDR3 is 15 residues long. V lost 8 bases and J lost 1, with 14 bases in between. Germline V lookup: CDR1 SGHAT, CDR2 FQNNGV. The CDR3 sequence is CASPQGGLNTGELFF. The CDR3 bases are TGTGCCAGCCCACAAGGGGGACTGAACACCGGGGAGCTGTTTTTT.

This clonotype was counted between two and nine times. The junction shows a germline mismatch at one end, possibly a read error. This chain joins TRBV6-5 and TRBJ2-5; 9 nucleotides align to TRBD1. This CDR3 contains 19 residues. Per the germline V gene, CDR1 is MNHEY and CDR2 is SVGAGI. The CDR3 sequence is CASSYYPGQGEWYQETQYF. Here the CDR3 DNA reads TGTGCCAGCAGCTACTATCCGGGACAGGGCGAGTGGTACCAAGAGACCCAGTACTTC.

Here the CDR3 reads CSVGSSGGVNEQFF. CDR3 in DNA: TGCAGCGTTGGCTCTAGCGGGGGGGTCAATGAGCAGTTCTTC. The V call is TRBV29-1, the J call TRBJ2-1, with 12 bases lining up with TRBD2. V shed 4 bases and J 6 bases; nucleotides not matched to a gene: 4. Germline V gene sequence: CDR1 SQVTM, CDR2 ANQGSEA. The CDR3 totals 14 residues.

This clonotype occurred many times. This sequence joins TRBV7-2 and TRBJ2-1; maybe TRBD2 (6 bases). This CDR3 contains 17 residues. Germline CDR1 SGHTA, CDR2 FQGNSA. V was pared by 2 bases and J by 0 bases, with 14 bases between. The CDR3 DNA reads as TGTGCCAGCAGCTTACATTCGGGAGATGGCTCCTACAATGAGCAGTTCTTC. Amino acid sequence: CASSLHSGDGSYNEQFF.

The chain is built from TRBV20-1 and TRBJ1-6; tentative D call: TRBD1 (5 bases). From germline, CDR1 is DFQATT and CDR2 SNEGSKA (reference sequence). The V gene lost 3 bases and the J gene lost 6 bases, with 12 bases spanning the gap. The CDR3 loop spans 14 amino acids. The CDR3 reads CSASAGPTNSPLHF. Here the CDR3 DNA reads TGCAGTGCTAGCGCGGGACCGACTAATTCACCCCTCCACTTT.

V and J are TRBV12-3 or TRBV12-4 and TRBJ2-3; D possibly matches TRBD1 or TRBD2 (5 bases each). Trimming left V 3 bases short and J 4 bases short, with 17 bases between. The CDR3 runs 16 residues. The CDR3, as DNA: TGTGCCAGCAGTTTCCCCGGGACCGAGTTTTCAGATACGCAGTATTTT. It translates to CASSFPGTEFSDTQYF.

This clonotype has just a few counts. J is TRBJ2-5 and V is TRBV29-1; TRBD1 might be the D (5 bases). Trimming left V 4 bases short and J 1 base short, with 13 bases between. The V gene's germline CDR1 is SQVTM and CDR2 ANQGSEA. This CDR3 comprises 14 residues. The CDR3: CSVGRQGIQETQYF. The CDR3 bases are TGCAGCGTTGGCCGGCAGGGCATCCAAGAGACCCAGTACTTC.

CDR3 loop: CASSLGHGETQYF. The CDR3 nucleotides read TGTGCCAGCAGTTTGGGGCACGGGGAGACCCAGTACTTC. The rearrangement links TRBV12-3 or TRBV12-4 to TRBJ2-5; D might be TRBD1 (5 bases). The CDR3 loop spans 13 amino acids. The ends were cut back, 3 bases at V and 5 bases at J, with 10 bases in the middle.

This clonotype occurred many times. This chain joins TRBV6-5 and TRBJ2-5; TRBD2 is a possible D gene (6 bases). This CDR3 spans 12 amino acids. Germline V lookup: CDR1 MNHEY, CDR2 SVGAGI. V lost 9 bases and J 1 base, leaving 9 bases between the germline ends. The chain's CDR3 is CASGGAQETQYF. The CDR3 DNA sequence: TGTGCCAGTGGAGGGGCCCAAGAGACCCAGTACTTC.

This clonotype was observed many times. The chain has TRBV7-2 and TRBJ2-2; D is ambiguous. The germline CDR1 and CDR2 sequences are SGHTA and FQGNSA. Trimming pared 4 bases from V and 6 bases from J, leaving 15 bases between. The CDR3 has 15 residues. CDR3 nucleotide sequence: TGTGCCAGCAGCTCTCTCCCAGGAACCGCCGGGGAGCTGTTTTTT. Protein: CASSSLPGTAGELFF. The entire variable domain, with the rest obtained from reference TRBV7-2 and TRBJ2-2, is as follows: GAGVSQSPSNKVTEKGKDVELRCDPISGHTALYWYRQSLGQGLEFLIYFQGNSAPDKSGLPSDRFSAERTGGSVSTLTIQRTQQEDSAVYLCASSSLPGTAGELFFGEGSRLTVL.

This clonotype showed up just a few times. This chain connects TRBV4-1 to TRBJ1-5; D gene uncertain. The germline V and J ends were trimmed by 4 bases and 5 bases, with 12 bases remaining between them. The CDR3 covers 14 residues. The germline V gene has CDR1 MGHRA and CDR2 YSYEKL. For the CDR3, the DNA is TGCGCCAGCAGCCTCCGAAATACCGATCAGCCCCAGCATTTT. It encodes CASSLRNTDQPQHF.

The J gene is TRBJ2-7, the V gene TRBV30, with D possibly TRBD1 on 6 matching bases. Germline-derived CDR1 and CDR2 are GTSNPN and SVGIG (reference sequence). This CDR3 is built from 14 residues. V lost 2 bases and J 2 bases, leaving 13 bases between the germline ends. The CDR3 sequence: CAWSLWTATYEQYF. The CDR3 DNA reads as TGTGCCTGGAGTCTATGGACAGCGACCTACGAGCAGTACTTC.

This rearrangement joins TRBV6-2 or TRBV6-3 to TRBJ2-7, with 8 positions matching TRBD2. The CDR3 totals 14 residues. Germline CDR1 is MNHEY and CDR2 is SVGEGT. Germline trimming cut 4 bases from V and 2 bases from J; bases unmatched to any gene: 4. The CDR3 DNA follows: TGTGCCAGCAGTTTGCGGGGGGCTGCCTACGAGCAGTACGTC. The encoded protein is CASSLRGAAYEQYV.

The chain carries TRBV9 and TRBJ1-2, with D unclear. The germline CDR1 and CDR2 sequences are SGDLS and YYNGEE. V lost 1 base and J 8 bases, leaving 12 bases between the germline ends. The CDR3 totals 13 residues. The CDR3: CASSVSALAGYTF. As DNA, the CDR3 is TGTGCCAGCAGCGTATCAGCGTTGGCGGGCTACACCTTC.

This clonotype was counted between two and nine times. V and J are TRBV4-3 and TRBJ2-7; 7 bases map to TRBD1. The CDR3 covers 19 residues. V shed 1 base, J shed 4 bases, and the junction held 19 bases outside the gene matches. CDR1 and CDR2 (germline): LGHNA, YSLEER. The CDR3 DNA sequence: TGCGCCAGCAGCCAAGTTGAATCAATCCCAGGGGGAAGGGGTTACGAGCAGTACGTC. This codes for CASSQVESIPGGRGYEQYV.

Notes on this clonotype: Compared with germline, one end of the junction differs, possibly owing to a read error. Written as DNA, the CDR3 is TGTGCTAGCAGCTTAAACAGCAACACTGAAGCTTTCTTT. Residues: CASSLNSNTEAFF. The chain links TRBV7-7 to TRBJ1-1, with D uncertain. This CDR3 contains 13 residues. CDR1 SSHAT and CDR2 FNYEAQ come from the germline V gene (reference sequence).

This clonotype was seen repeatedly, ten times or more. The chain uses TRBV20-1 and TRBJ1-4; 9 positions agree with TRBD1. Trimming removed 0 bases from V and 6 bases from J; junction bases left unmatched: 20. The CDR3 covers 20 residues. Germline V gene data show CDR1 as DFQATT and CDR2 as SNEGSKA (reference sequence). CDR3 region: CSAREKPGQGPLARYEKLFF. Here the CDR3 DNA reads TGCAGTGCTAGAGAAAAACCGGGACAGGGTCCCCTGGCGCGTTATGAAAAACTGTTTTTT.